The next 20 T cell receptor beta chains were all read from a single sample in a study of blood T cell repertoires in COVID-19. Clones were sequenced by immunoSEQ multiplex PCR, and TCRdb holds only the in-frame ones, with some missing. The profile shows 65,000 to 90,000 clones, around 77% of them singletons. Material for sequencing was peripheral blood. These receptors were obtained from a man between 65 and 79 years old with COVID-19, enrolled during active disease.

The chain carries TRBV6-5 and TRBJ1-2, with D possibly matching TRBD1 (5 bases). With 8 bases removed from V and 4 bases from J, the gap between germline ends came to 17 bases. CDR1 is MNHEY and CDR2 is SVGAGI in the germline V gene. The CDR3 covers 14 residues. The DNA for the CDR3 is TGTGCCAGCCGCCTACGCGGGACGGTCTATGGCTACACCTTC. This translates into CASRLRGTVYGYTF.

The J gene is TRBJ2-2, the V gene TRBV7-9, with 7 bases lining up with TRBD1. CDR1 SEHNR and CDR2 FQNEAQ come from the germline V gene (reference sequence). J lost 6 bases, V lost 5 bases, and 6 bases had no gene match. The CDR3 is 14 amino acids. The CDR3: CASSDNRGAGELFF. The CDR3, as DNA: TGTGCCAGCAGCGATAACAGGGGTGCCGGGGAGCTGTTTTTT. Full variable domain (missing parts from reference TRBV7-9 and TRBJ2-2): DTGVSQNPRHKITKRGQNVTFRCDPISEHNRLYWYRQTLGQGPEFLTYFQNEAQLEKSRLLSDRFSAERPKGSFSTLEIQRTEQGDSAMYLCASSDNRGAGELFFGEGSRLTVL.

V is TRBV30 and J is TRBJ1-1, with D maybe TRBD1 (6 bases). Between the trimmed V and J ends, which lost 5 bases and 4 bases, there was a span of 20 bases. The CDR3 is 15 amino acids. CDR1 is GTSNPN and CDR2 is SVGIG in the germline V gene (reference sequence). CDR3 sequence (DNA): TGTGCCTGGCGGATTTCGGGGACATTAGGCACTGAAGCTTTCTTT. It translates to CAWRISGTLGTEAFF.

The rearrangement uses TRBV7-9 and TRBJ1-1, with 9 bases matching TRBD1. The CDR3 is 15 residues long. The germline V gene encodes CDR1 SEHNR and CDR2 FQNEAQ (reference sequence). Germline trimming cut 4 bases from V and 1 base from J; bases unmatched to any gene: 4. For the CDR3, the DNA is TGTGCCAGCAGCTCCTGGGACAGGGCGAACACTGAAGCTTTCTTT. This gives the protein CASSSWDRANTEAFF.

This chain links TRBV5-5 with TRBJ2-3, with TRBD2 matching over 7 bases. The ends lost 0 bases at V and 3 bases at J; junction bases unmatched: 7. CDR3 length: 16 residues. CDR1 SGHKS and CDR2 YYEKEE come from the germline V gene (reference sequence). The CDR3 coding sequence is TGTGCCAGCAGCTTGGGGGCGGGAGCGGCGACAGATACGCAGTATTTT. This sequence encodes CASSLGAGAATDTQYF.

The rearrangement links TRBV4-2 to TRBJ2-7; TRBD2 aligns across 8 bases. The CDR3 sequence is 14 residues long. CDR1 and CDR2 (germline): LGHNA, YNFKEQ. The V and J ends lost 6 bases and 3 bases, in that order; junction bases with no gene match: 7. The CDR3 reads CASSPSGSGYEQYF. Written as DNA, the CDR3 is TGTGCCAGCAGTCCTAGCGGGTCAGGCTACGAGCAGTACTTC.

This clone was found a few times. This chain joins TRBV7-2 and TRBJ2-3; TRBD2 might be the D (6 bases). Looked up from germline, CDR1 is SGHTA and CDR2 is FQGNSA. This CDR3 is 15 amino acids long. Trimming removed 5 bases at V and 0 bases at J, with 12 bases between. The CDR3 loop reads CASSPPGRSTDTQYF. DNA of the CDR3: TGTGCCAGCAGCCCCCCCGGGAGAAGCACAGATACGCAGTATTTT.

This clone was observed many times. The rearrangement joins TRBV11-2 to TRBJ2-7, with TRBD2 matching over 8 bases. The ends lost 11 bases at V and 2 bases at J; junction bases unmatched: 17. CDR1 and CDR2 from the germline V gene are SGHAT and FQNNGV. This CDR3 region has 16 residues. The DNA of the CDR3 is TGTGCCTCGCGGTATCTGGGCGGGAGGACAACCTACGAGCAGTACTTC. This translates into CASRYLGGRTTYEQYF.

This rearrangement joins TRBV7-3 to TRBJ2-1; perhaps TRBD2 as D (6 bases). The CDR3 length is 15 residues. Germline values: CDR1 SGHTA, CDR2 FQGTGA. Deletions cut 1 base from V and 0 bases from J, with 7 bases between. The CDR3 DNA is TGTGCCAGCAGCTTAATGGGGGGCTCCTACAATGAGCAGTTCTTC. It yields the protein CASSLMGGSYNEQFF.

The chain couples TRBV2 to TRBJ1-1, with D maybe TRBD1 (5 bases). Between the trimmed V and J ends, which lost 6 bases and 1 base, there was a span of 15 bases. The CDR3 sequence is 15 residues long. The germline V gene has CDR1 SNHLY and CDR2 FYNNEI. In DNA form, the CDR3 reads TGTGCCAGCAGGGGGACCCCCGGGAGGAACACTGAAGCTTTCTTT. Residues: CASRGTPGRNTEAFF.

This rearrangement joins TRBV4-2 to TRBJ2-5, with 8 bases fitting TRBD1. Trimming took 1 base from V and 6 from J; bases not matched to a gene: 4. The germline gives CDR1 LGHNA, CDR2 YNFKEQ. The CDR3 has 14 residues. The CDR3 region has the DNA TGTGCCAGCAGCCAAGGGACAGGGAGGAAGACCCAGTACTTC. It encodes CASSQGTGRKTQYF.

The gene calls are TRBV15 and TRBJ2-3, with a tentative D call TRBD1 (7 bases). This CDR3 comprises 19 residues. V lost 0 bases, J lost 0 bases, and 19 bases lay in between. Germline V gives CDR1 LNHNV, CDR2 YYDKDF (reference sequence). The CDR3 DNA reads as TGTGCCACCAGCAGAGATCCCGCAGGGGGGAACCCCAGCACAGATACGCAGTATTTT. It encodes CATSRDPAGGNPSTDTQYF.

This rearrangement joins TRBV7-2 to TRBJ1-2; TRBD1 aligns across 8 bases. Per germline, CDR1 SGHTA and CDR2 FQGNSA. This CDR3 spans 14 amino acids. V lost 0 bases, J lost 8 bases, and 5 bases stayed unmatched. CDR3 sequence (DNA): TGTGCCAGCAGCTTAGCCCAGGGGGCGTTCGGCTACACCTTC. Residues: CASSLAQGAFGYTF.

This chain joins TRBV9 and TRBJ2-7; a weak D match, TRBD1 (6 bases). V lost 4 bases, J lost 0 bases, and 17 bases lay in between. This CDR3 has 16 amino acids. Germline loops: CDR1 SGDLS, CDR2 YYNGEE. CDR3 sequence: CASSTSQQGLSYEQYF. CDR3 sequence (DNA): TGTGCCAGCAGCACATCCCAACAGGGCCTCTCCTACGAGCAGTACTTC.

The chain combines TRBV7-6 with TRBJ2-7, with TRBD2 matching over 8 bases. The CDR3 is 18 amino acids. J gave up 4 bases and V 5 bases, and 19 bases lay outside the gene matches. In germline, CDR1 is SGHVS, CDR2 FNYEAQ. The CDR3: CASSPGGGSREVLYEQYF. The CDR3 region has the DNA TGTGCCAGCAGCCCCGGGGGGGGATCGCGGGAAGTATTGTACGAGCAGTACTTC.

This chain connects TRBV7-6 to TRBJ2-7, with 16 bases lining up with TRBD2. Germline lookup yields CDR1 SGHVS and CDR2 FNYEAQ. CDR3 length equals 21 residues. The J segment lost 4 bases and the V segment lost 0 bases, leaving 15 bases of the junction unmatched. The CDR3 here is CASSLAAGYRGLAGGMYEQYF. The DNA for the CDR3 is TGTGCCAGCAGCTTAGCGGCGGGGTACAGGGGACTAGCGGGAGGGATGTACGAGCAGTACTTC.

The chain has TRBV7-9 and TRBJ2-1; TRBD2 aligns across 7 bases. V lost 1 base to trimming and J lost 5 bases; unmatched junction nucleotides: 5. Germline V gene sequence: CDR1 SEHNR, CDR2 FQNEAQ (reference sequence). CDR3 length: 15 amino acids. CDR3 sequence (DNA): TGTGCCAGCAGCTTAGGAACCCTAGCGGACAATGAGCAGTTCTTC. It codes for CASSLGTLADNEQFF.

The chain uses TRBV11-3 and TRBJ2-2; maybe TRBD1 (6 bases). Per the germline V gene, CDR1 is SGHNT and CDR2 is YENEEA. The CDR3 contains 15 residues. V gave up 5 bases and J gave up 0 bases, with 10 bases separating them. CDR3: CASSNTGSNTGELFF. CDR3 bases: TGTGCCAGCAGCAATACAGGGTCGAACACCGGGGAGCTGTTTTTT. Together with reference TRBV11-3 and TRBJ2-2, the CDR3 gives the full variable domain: EAGVVQSPRYKIIEKKQPVAFWCNPISGHNTLYWYLQNLGQGPELLIRYENEEAVDDSQLPKDRFSAERLKGVDSTLKIQPAELGDSAVYLCASSNTGSNTGELFFGEGSRLTVL.

The CDR3 DNA follows: TGTGCCAGCAGGCCGACAGGGCTTTTGTACGAGCAGTACTTC. Translation: CASRPTGLLYEQYF. The chain uses TRBV6-5 and TRBJ2-7, with 7 bases that match TRBD1. The germline V gene has CDR1 MNHEY and CDR2 SVGAGI. V dropped 6 bases and J dropped 4; count of bases not matched to a gene: 9. The CDR3 is 14 amino acids.

The chain is built from TRBV18 and TRBJ2-5; 9 bases are shared with TRBD1. Trimming removed 4 bases from V and 4 bases from J; junction bases left unmatched: 7. The CDR3 spans 15 residues. Germline CDR1 is KGHSH and CDR2 is LQKENI. The CDR3 here is CASSQGQGWRETQYF. The CDR3 DNA reads TGTGCCAGCTCACAGGGACAGGGATGGAGAGAGACCCAGTACTTC.